Listed below are T cell receptor beta chains from one sample, sequenced in a study of PD-1 blockade in classical Hodgkin lymphoma. The method was immunoSEQ multiplex PCR; TCRdb's version includes in-frame clones alone and lacks a portion of them. The sample shows about 110,000 clones, roughly nine tenths of them seen only once. Source: peripheral blood mononuclear cells (PBMCs), taken before the second cycle of nivolumab. These receptors came from a human donor with classical Hodgkin lymphoma. CDR3s leave out the opening cysteine and the closing phenylalanine or tryptophan.

CDR3,V
ASSTSGGPQETQY,TRBV2
ASSVDLGRAYEQY,TRBV9
ASSRGRTNEKLF,TRBV7-8
AIRGLAPSDEQY,TRBV10-3
ASSIDPRHDVAHQPQH,TRBV19
ASTWTGTREQY,TRBV2
AWSGAWGYGYT,TRBV30
ASSPGLGVGTQY,TRBV4-1
SVGRDGNPGELF,TRBV29-1
ASSPTQGAYTEAF,TRBV18
AISRAPNTEAF,TRBV10-3